The rows below give T cell receptor beta chains drawn from one sample of a study of blood T cell repertoires in COVID-19. TCRdb's table, derived via immunoSEQ multiplex PCR, lists solely in-frame clones and lacks some. The data contain more than 65,000 clones, approximately 80% of them singletons. Input material: peripheral blood. Source of these receptors: a woman aged 45-65 years with acute or convalescent COVID-19. Both conserved end residues are part of each CDR3. The D gene is left open where the match is weak. The listing skips clone size in some rows; elsewhere it reads once, few, many or a size class.

D gene: NA
J gene: TRBJ1-2
V gene: TRBV19
clone size: NA
CDR3 DNA: TGTGCCTCCAGGGTTCCGGAGCAGTCGTATGGCTACACCTTC
CDR3 protein: CASRVPEQSYGYTF

D gene: NA
J gene: TRBJ2-1
V gene: TRBV7-2
clone size: few
CDR3 DNA: TGTGCCAGCAGCTTACTAGTGAATGAGCAGTTCTTC
CDR3 protein: CASSLLVNEQFF

D gene: TRBD1
J gene: TRBJ2-1
V gene: TRBV7-9
clone size: NA
CDR3 DNA: TGTGCCAGCAGCCTCCGCCCCGGGACAGGACCACACAATGAGCAGTTCTTC
CDR3 protein: CASSLRPGTGPHNEQFF

D gene: TRBD2
J gene: TRBJ2-3
V gene: TRBV6-2/TRBV6-3
clone size: NA
CDR3 DNA: TGTGCCAGCAGTTTTAAACTAGCGGGAACATTCATGGATACGCAGTATTTT
CDR3 protein: CASSFKLAGTFMDTQYF

D gene: NA
J gene: TRBJ1-3
V gene: TRBV19
clone size: NA
CDR3 DNA: TGTGCCAGTAGTATAGCGGACTTCCGGGCTGGAAACACCATATATTTT
CDR3 protein: CASSIADFRAGNTIYF

D gene: NA
J gene: TRBJ1-6
V gene: TRBV2
clone size: NA
CDR3 DNA: TGTGCCAGCAGGAAGGACACTTCACCCCTCCACTTT
CDR3 protein: CASRKDTSPLHF

D gene: NA
J gene: TRBJ2-7
V gene: TRBV3-1/TRBV3-2
clone size: NA
CDR3 DNA: TGTGCCAGCAGCCAGCGTTACAACAGGGCGTCCTACGAGCAGTACTTC
CDR3 protein: CASSQRYNRASYEQYF

D gene: NA
J gene: TRBJ1-2
V gene: TRBV30
clone size: once
CDR3 DNA: TGTGCCTGGAGTGTACATATCTATGGCTACACCTTC
CDR3 protein: CAWSVHIYGYTF

D gene: TRBD2
J gene: TRBJ2-5
V gene: TRBV2
clone size: NA
CDR3 DNA: TGTGCCAGCATGGGCCTGAGGGTGACTAGCGGGGGGAGGGAGACCCAGTACTTC
CDR3 protein: CASMGLRVTSGGRETQYF

D gene: NA
J gene: TRBJ1-1
V gene: TRBV11-3
clone size: few
CDR3 DNA: TGTGCCAGCAGCCGACAGGAGAACACTGAAGCTTTCTTT
CDR3 protein: CASSRQENTEAFF

D gene: NA
J gene: TRBJ2-3
V gene: TRBV21-1
clone size: NA
CDR3 DNA: TGTGCCAGCAGCCCATGGAACCCTCAGGGCACAGATACGCAGTATTTT
CDR3 protein: CASSPWNPQGTDTQYF

D gene: NA
J gene: TRBJ2-7
V gene: TRBV29-1
clone size: NA
CDR3 DNA: TGCAGCGCTCGGAGTTCCGAGCAGTACTTC
CDR3 protein: CSARSSEQYF

D gene: TRBD1
J gene: TRBJ2-6
V gene: TRBV6-1
clone size: NA
CDR3 DNA: TGTGCCAGCAGTGGACCAGGGGGCTCTGGGGCCAACGTCCTGACTTTC
CDR3 protein: CASSGPGGSGANVLTF

D gene: NA
J gene: TRBJ2-7
V gene: TRBV5-1
clone size: few
CDR3 DNA: TGCGCCAGCAGCTTGGATCAGGGCTCCGGGTGGGAGCAGTACTTC
CDR3 protein: CASSLDQGSGWEQYF

D gene: NA
J gene: TRBJ2-3
V gene: TRBV2
clone size: NA
CDR3 DNA: TGTGCCACCCACAGGGACCCTAGCACAGATACGCAGTATTTT
CDR3 protein: CATHRDPSTDTQYF

D gene: TRBD1
J gene: TRBJ1-6
V gene: TRBV5-1
clone size: NA
CDR3 DNA: TGCGCCAGCAGCTCGACAGGGACGAATTCACCCCTCCACTTT
CDR3 protein: CASSSTGTNSPLHF

D gene: NA
J gene: TRBJ1-1
V gene: TRBV28
clone size: NA
CDR3 DNA: TGTGCCAGCAGTTTAGATTCGGGGGGAAGATCCGAAGCTTTCTTT
CDR3 protein: CASSLDSGGRSEAFF

D gene: TRBD1
J gene: TRBJ1-4
V gene: TRBV3-1/TRBV3-2
clone size: NA
CDR3 DNA: TGTGCCAGCAGCCAAAGGACAGGGTCCTTCCCAACTGAAAAACTGTTTTTT
CDR3 protein: CASSQRTGSFPTEKLFF

D gene: NA
J gene: TRBJ1-2
V gene: TRBV6-5
clone size: NA
CDR3 DNA: TGTGCCAGCAGTTCCGACACGATTAGCTATGGCTACACCTTC
CDR3 protein: CASSSDTISYGYTF

D gene: NA
J gene: TRBJ1-4
V gene: TRBV19
clone size: NA
CDR3 DNA: TGTGCCAGTAACGGTGTCAGGGAAGGAACTAATGAAAAACTGTTTTTT
CDR3 protein: CASNGVREGTNEKLFF

D gene: NA
J gene: TRBJ2-7
V gene: TRBV2
clone size: NA
CDR3 DNA: TGTGCCAGCAGTGAATTCAGGGGCTACGAGCAGTACTTC
CDR3 protein: CASSEFRGYEQYF

D gene: NA
J gene: TRBJ1-6
V gene: TRBV28
clone size: NA
CDR3 DNA: TGTGCCAGCAGTTTCGGTTCACCCCTCCACTTT
CDR3 protein: CASSFGSPLHF

D gene: NA
J gene: TRBJ1-5
V gene: TRBV9
clone size: once
CDR3 DNA: TGTGCCAGCAGCGTAGGTCTTGGCAATCAGCCCCAGCATTTT
CDR3 protein: CASSVGLGNQPQHF

D gene: NA
J gene: TRBJ2-1
V gene: TRBV27
clone size: NA
CDR3 DNA: TGTGCCAGCAGTTTAGCGGGACTGCGCCCCCAGTTCTTC
CDR3 protein: CASSLAGLRPQFF

D gene: NA
J gene: TRBJ1-3
V gene: TRBV5-1
clone size: NA
CDR3 DNA: TGCGCCAGCAGCTTGGAGGGTGGAGGTGGAAACACCATATATTTT
CDR3 protein: CASSLEGGGGNTIYF

D gene: TRBD1
J gene: TRBJ2-7
V gene: TRBV6-2/TRBV6-3
clone size: NA
CDR3 DNA: TGTGCCAGCAGTTACTCGGGGATGTGGGACAGGGACTACGAGCAGTACTTC
CDR3 protein: CASSYSGMWDRDYEQYF

D gene: TRBD1
J gene: TRBJ2-3
V gene: TRBV5-6
clone size: NA
CDR3 DNA: TGTGCCAGCAGCTTGGTTGGGACAGGCATGGATACGCAGTATTTT
CDR3 protein: CASSLVGTGMDTQYF

D gene: NA
J gene: TRBJ1-2
V gene: TRBV18
clone size: NA
CDR3 DNA: TGTGCCAGCTCATGGGGGCTTCTCTATGGCTACACCTTC
CDR3 protein: CASSWGLLYGYTF

D gene: NA
J gene: TRBJ2-3
V gene: TRBV12-3/TRBV12-4
clone size: NA
CDR3 DNA: TGTGCCAGCAGTTTACTTGATACGCAGTATTTT
CDR3 protein: CASSLLDTQYF

D gene: TRBD1
J gene: TRBJ1-1
V gene: TRBV9
clone size: NA
CDR3 DNA: TGTGCCAGCAGCGTAGTTTTCCAGGGGGCGAACACTGAAGCTTTCTTT
CDR3 protein: CASSVVFQGANTEAFF

D gene: NA
J gene: TRBJ2-1
V gene: TRBV6-5
clone size: NA
CDR3 DNA: TGTGCCAGCAGTTACGACAGGTACAATGAGCAGTTCTTC
CDR3 protein: CASSYDRYNEQFF

D gene: TRBD2
J gene: TRBJ2-3
V gene: TRBV18
clone size: NA
CDR3 DNA: TGTGCCAGCTCCCTTGTTGCCCCTACTAGCGGCACAGATACGCAGTATTTT
CDR3 protein: CASSLVAPTSGTDTQYF

D gene: TRBD1
J gene: TRBJ2-7
V gene: TRBV7-6
clone size: once
CDR3 DNA: TGTGCCAGCAGCTTAGAGGACAGGGGCCACGAGCAGTACTTC
CDR3 protein: CASSLEDRGHEQYF

D gene: NA
J gene: TRBJ1-5
V gene: TRBV5-6
clone size: NA
CDR3 DNA: TGTGCCAGCAGCATTCGGGGAGGGTCCCGAAGCAATCAGCCCCAGCATTTT
CDR3 protein: CASSIRGGSRSNQPQHF

D gene: TRBD2
J gene: TRBJ2-5
V gene: TRBV19
clone size: NA
CDR3 DNA: TGTGCCAGTAGTCCTCTCGGGGGGGGCGGCCAAGAGACCCAGTACTTC
CDR3 protein: CASSPLGGGGQETQYF

D gene: TRBD2
J gene: TRBJ2-5
V gene: TRBV25-1
clone size: NA
CDR3 DNA: TGTGCCAGCAGTGTGGCGGGAGAGAGGGAGACCCAGTACTTC
CDR3 protein: CASSVAGERETQYF

D gene: NA
J gene: TRBJ1-2
V gene: TRBV18
clone size: NA
CDR3 DNA: TGTGCCAGCTCACCACCTAAGGGGCCTCCGGGCTTC
CDR3 protein: CASSPPKGPPGF

D gene: NA
J gene: TRBJ2-2
V gene: TRBV19
clone size: NA
CDR3 DNA: TGTGCCAGTAGTATAGACCCAAACACCGGGGAGCTGTTTTTT
CDR3 protein: CASSIDPNTGELFF

D gene: NA
J gene: TRBJ1-2
V gene: TRBV19
clone size: few
CDR3 DNA: TGTGCCAGTAGTACCCCGGGGCAGGGGATTGGCTACACCTTC
CDR3 protein: CASSTPGQGIGYTF

D gene: NA
J gene: TRBJ1-2
V gene: TRBV5-5
clone size: once
CDR3 DNA: TGTGCCAGCAGCTTGGGGGGACTGGAGTATGGCTACACCTTC
CDR3 protein: CASSLGGLEYGYTF

D gene: NA
J gene: TRBJ2-3
V gene: TRBV6-6
clone size: NA
CDR3 DNA: TGTGCCAGCAGTTACGGGCCCGAGTGGGGGGAGGATACGCAGTATTTT
CDR3 protein: CASSYGPEWGEDTQYF

D gene: TRBD1
J gene: TRBJ2-7
V gene: TRBV7-2
clone size: NA
CDR3 DNA: TGTGCCAGCAGCAAATCTATCCGGGACAGGGTGTACTTC
CDR3 protein: CASSKSIRDRVYF

D gene: TRBD2
J gene: TRBJ2-1
V gene: TRBV7-2
clone size: NA
CDR3 DNA: TGTGCCAGCAGCGTACTAGCGGGGGGACAAGGTGAGCAGTTCTTC
CDR3 protein: CASSVLAGGQGEQFF

D gene: NA
J gene: TRBJ2-3
V gene: TRBV2
clone size: NA
CDR3 DNA: TGTGCCAGCAGCCCCTCCGGGCGGGGCCCCACAGATACGCAGTATTTT
CDR3 protein: CASSPSGRGPTDTQYF

D gene: TRBD1
J gene: TRBJ1-2
V gene: TRBV19
clone size: NA
CDR3 DNA: TGTGCCAGTAGTGAACCGGGACAGGGGTCTGGTGGCTACACCTTC
CDR3 protein: CASSEPGQGSGGYTF

D gene: NA
J gene: TRBJ1-5
V gene: TRBV7-2
clone size: NA
CDR3 DNA: TGTGCCAGCAGCGGTAGGGGCGGGGGTCAGCCCCAGCATTTT
CDR3 protein: CASSGRGGGQPQHF

D gene: TRBD1
J gene: TRBJ1-2
V gene: TRBV18
clone size: NA
CDR3 DNA: TGTGCCAGCTCACCAGAGACAGGGGGCCTGGAGGGCTACACCTTC
CDR3 protein: CASSPETGGLEGYTF

D gene: TRBD2
J gene: TRBJ2-2
V gene: TRBV3-1/TRBV3-2
clone size: NA
CDR3 DNA: TGTGCCAGCAGTCTGAGCGGGAGGGGCTTAACCGGGGAGCTGTTTTTT
CDR3 protein: CASSLSGRGLTGELFF

D gene: TRBD1
J gene: TRBJ2-7
V gene: TRBV9
clone size: NA
CDR3 DNA: TGTGCCAGCAGCGTCACAGGGGGCGCGAACGAGCAGTACTTC
CDR3 protein: CASSVTGGANEQYF

D gene: NA
J gene: TRBJ2-7
V gene: TRBV21-1
clone size: NA
CDR3 DNA: TGTGCCAGCAGCTTTCCCCCGGGACTAGCGGGGAGATGTCTGTTCTACGAGCAGTACTTC
CDR3 protein: CASSFPPGLAGRCLFYEQYF

D gene: NA
J gene: TRBJ1-1
V gene: TRBV10-3
clone size: NA
CDR3 DNA: TGTGCCATCAGTGAGTCGAGCCGCGGCACTGAAGCTTTCTTT
CDR3 protein: CAISESSRGTEAFF

D gene: NA
J gene: TRBJ2-4
V gene: TRBV18
clone size: NA
CDR3 DNA: TGTGCCAGCTCTCCAGGTATAGATCCCCCATCGTTGAGGTTC
CDR3 protein: CASSPGIDPPSLRF

D gene: NA
J gene: TRBJ2-3
V gene: TRBV5-1
clone size: NA
CDR3 DNA: TGCGCCAGCAGCTCGTTGGGGGCCTTCACAGATACGCAGTATTTT
CDR3 protein: CASSSLGAFTDTQYF